The 15 T cell receptor beta chains given below trace back to one sample, sequenced in a study of PD-1 blockade in classical Hodgkin lymphoma. Each and every patient relapsed after autologous stem cell transplantation, and patients got differing brentuximab vedotin exposure. The protocol was immunoSEQ multiplex PCR, while the TCRdb copy is restricted to in-frame clones and leaves out a portion. The table lists roughly 140,000 clones, nearly 80% of them singletons, with 7.5% to 10% in the top ten. Sequencing used peripheral blood mononuclear cells (PBMCs), obtained before the second cycle of nivolumab. The receptor source for this set is a human donor with classical Hodgkin lymphoma.

A single count supports this clone. The CDR3 reads CASSNQRNEQFF. In nucleotides, the CDR3 is TGTGCCAGCAGCAATCAGCGGAATGAGCAGTTCTTC. The chain joins TRBV7-2 to TRBJ2-1; a possible D gene is TRBD2 (5 bases). V lost 5 bases to trimming and J lost 7 bases, with 9 bases between them. Per the germline V gene, CDR1 is SGHTA and CDR2 is FQGNSA. This CDR3 contains 12 residues.

CDR3 in amino acids: CASSFLGSKPYEQYF. As DNA, the CDR3 is TGTGCCAGCAGCTTTCTCGGGTCCAAGCCCTACGAGCAGTACTTC. The V call is TRBV7-6, the J call TRBJ2-7; unclear D gene. The CDR3 covers 15 residues. V was trimmed by 3 bases and J by 2 bases, leaving 14 bases between them. CDR1 SGHVS and CDR2 FNYEAQ come from the germline V gene.

This rearrangement joins TRBV10-3 to TRBJ2-1; the match to TRBD2 covers 9 bases. Germline V gene lookup returns CDR1 ENHRY and CDR2 SYGVKD. The junction had 8 bases not matched to a gene; V was cut back by 2 bases and J by 9 bases. The CDR3 totals 15 residues. CDR3 sequence: CAISESSGGPGEQFF. The CDR3 DNA sequence: TGTGCCATCAGTGAGAGTAGCGGGGGCCCAGGTGAGCAGTTCTTC.

The V call is TRBV4-2, the J call TRBJ2-3, with unresolved D. CDR3 length equals 13 residues. V gave up 0 bases and J gave up 6 bases, with 7 bases separating them. Germline V gene data show CDR1 as LGHNA and CDR2 as YNFKEQ. The CDR3 DNA sequence: TGTGCCAGCAGCCAAGACCCTAGGGATACGCAGTATTTT. This codes for CASSQDPRDTQYF.

There are a few counts of this clone. This chain links TRBV18 with TRBJ1-5; a weak D match, TRBD1 (5 bases). The CDR3 is 13 amino acids. Germline V gene data show CDR1 as KGHSH and CDR2 as LQKENI. Trimming shortened V by 3 bases and J by 7 bases, and 10 bases separated the two germline ends. Here the CDR3 DNA reads TGTGCCAGCTCACCGCTTCGGGGCCAGCCCCAGCATTTT. Translated: CASSPLRGQPQHF. The full variable domain, its missing parts supplied by reference TRBV18 and TRBJ1-5, is NAGVMQNPRHLVRRRGQEARLRCSPMKGHSHVYWYRQLPEEGLKFMVYLQKENIIDESGMPKERFSAEFPKEGPSILRIQQVVRGDSAAYFCASSPLRGQPQHFGDGTRLSIL.

V is TRBV6-5 and J is TRBJ2-1; D may be TRBD2 (7 bases). Germline V gene lookup returns CDR1 MNHEY and CDR2 SVGAGI. V gave up 0 bases and J gave up 6 bases, with 15 bases separating them. The CDR3 length is 16 residues. CDR3 in amino acids: CASSYSGASGGNEQFF. The CDR3 coding sequence is TGTGCCAGCAGTTACTCGGGGGCTAGCGGAGGCAATGAGCAGTTCTTC.

The chain has TRBV11-2 and TRBJ2-3, with a possible D match to TRBD1 (7 bases). The CDR3 loop spans 16 amino acids. Germline CDR1 is SGHAT and CDR2 is FQNNGV. Trimming took 4 bases from V and 2 from J, leaving 16 bases between them. In DNA, the CDR3 is TGTGCCAGCAGCTACCGACAGGGACTGAACACAGATACGCAGTATTTT. Translating it yields CASSYRQGLNTDTQYF.

J is TRBJ2-1 and V is TRBV13; D is perhaps TRBD1 (6 bases). CDR3 size: 14 residues. Trimming cost V 3 bases and J 7 bases, with 13 bases left between them. The germline V gene encodes CDR1 PRHDT and CDR2 FYEKMQ (reference sequence). CDR3 protein: CASSLTGPRNEQFF. The CDR3 coding sequence is TGTGCCAGCAGCTTGACAGGCCCGAGGAATGAGCAGTTCTTC. The full variable domain, completed using reference TRBV13 and TRBJ2-1, is AAGVIQSPRHLIKEKRETATLKCYPIPRHDTVYWYQQGPGQDPQFLISFYEKMQSDKGSIPDRFSAQQFSDYHSELNMSSLELGDSALYFCASSLTGPRNEQFFGPGTRLTVL.

V usage is TRBV11-1 and J usage is TRBJ2-7; weak D call: TRBD1 (6 bases). V was clipped by 4 bases and J by 1 base, with 11 bases between them. The CDR3 totals 14 residues. Per the germline V gene, CDR1 is SGHAT and CDR2 is FQDESV (reference sequence). CDR3 coding DNA: TGTGCCAGCAGCTCCTACAGGGTATCCTACGAGCAGTACTTC. This sequence encodes CASSSYRVSYEQYF.

The chain recombines TRBV5-1 with TRBJ2-3; possible D gene TRBD1, 6 bases. CDR1 and CDR2 (germline): SGHRS, YFSETQ. Deletions cut 6 bases from V and 0 bases from J, with 17 bases between. This CDR3 has 16 residues. CDR3 DNA sequence: TGCGCCAGCACCTGGGGGCAGGGAACTAGCACAGATACGCAGTATTTT. Protein: CASTWGQGTSTDTQYF.

The chain has TRBV7-2 and TRBJ2-7, with D uncertain. The CDR3 is 11 residues long. V lost 4 bases and J 4 bases, leaving 5 bases between the germline ends. Germline V gene lookup returns CDR1 SGHTA and CDR2 FQGNSA. The CDR3 nucleotides are TGTGCCAGCAGCTCTTTTTACGAGCAGTACTTC. Its protein is CASSSFYEQYF.

This chain joins TRBV6-6 and TRBJ1-2; 7 bases map to TRBD1. Germline CDR1 MNHNY, CDR2 SVGAGI (reference sequence). This CDR3 is 15 amino acids long. V shed 2 bases and J 8 bases; nucleotides not matched to a gene: 11. The CDR3 sequence: CASSYALRQGEGYTF. Here the CDR3 DNA reads TGTGCCAGCAGTTACGCACTCCGACAGGGAGAGGGCTACACCTTC.

This clone appeared once. V gene TRBV30 combines with J gene TRBJ2-1; D tentatively fits TRBD1 or TRBD2 (6 bases each). Germline loops: CDR1 GTSNPN, CDR2 SVGIG (reference sequence). There are 16 residues in the CDR3. V was clipped by 4 bases and J by 7 bases, with 23 bases between them. The CDR3 nucleotides read TGTGCCTGGAATGGGGCGAGGGGGGTTGATAGGAATGAGCAGTTCTTC. This sequence encodes CAWNGARGVDRNEQFF.

The chain combines TRBV18 with TRBJ2-5; tentative D call: TRBD1 (6 bases). Trimming shortened V by 2 bases and J by 1 base, and 11 bases separated the two germline ends. Per the germline V gene, CDR1 is KGHSH and CDR2 is LQKENI. This CDR3 is 15 amino acids long. CDR3 residues: CASSPTRTAQETQYF. DNA of the CDR3: TGTGCCAGCTCACCAACGCGGACAGCCCAAGAGACCCAGTACTTC. The variable domain in full, completed from reference TRBV18 and TRBJ2-5, reads NAGVMQNPRHLVRRRGQEARLRCSPMKGHSHVYWYRQLPEEGLKFMVYLQKENIIDESGMPKERFSAEFPKEGPSILRIQQVVRGDSAAYFCASSPTRTAQETQYFGPGTRLLVL.

This clone has a handful of counts. This sequence joins TRBV7-2 and TRBJ2-5; D is perhaps TRBD2 (6 bases). The germline V gene encodes CDR1 SGHTA and CDR2 FQGNSA. The length of the CDR3 is 16 residues. V lost 0 bases and J 4 bases, leaving 15 bases between the germline ends. As DNA, the CDR3 is TGTGCCAGCAGCTTAGCGGTAGCGGCCTGGGGAGAGACCCAGTACTTC. Encoded protein: CASSLAVAAWGETQYF.